This T cell receptor beta chain was sequenced in a study of OX40 agonist ivuxolimab in advanced cancers. CDR1 SNHLY and CDR2 FYNNEI come from the germline V gene. CDR3 length equals 12 residues. V lost 6 bases and J lost 2, with 8 bases in between. Assay used: immunoSEQ multiplex PCR; TCRdb lists only in-frame clones, some missing. The sample yields some 62,000 clones, 75% to 95% seen once. This receptor was identified in an adult with an advanced solid tumor such as melanoma, head and neck, liver or kidney cancer. Sequences were derived from CD4+ or CD8+ T cells sorted from blood, sampled in a trial of the OX40 agonist ivuxolimab. This chain uses TRBV2 with TRBJ2-7; no clear D gene. CDR3 protein: CASRPETYEQYF. CDR3 nucleotide sequence: TGTGCCAGCAGACCCGAAACCTACGAGCAGTACTTC.